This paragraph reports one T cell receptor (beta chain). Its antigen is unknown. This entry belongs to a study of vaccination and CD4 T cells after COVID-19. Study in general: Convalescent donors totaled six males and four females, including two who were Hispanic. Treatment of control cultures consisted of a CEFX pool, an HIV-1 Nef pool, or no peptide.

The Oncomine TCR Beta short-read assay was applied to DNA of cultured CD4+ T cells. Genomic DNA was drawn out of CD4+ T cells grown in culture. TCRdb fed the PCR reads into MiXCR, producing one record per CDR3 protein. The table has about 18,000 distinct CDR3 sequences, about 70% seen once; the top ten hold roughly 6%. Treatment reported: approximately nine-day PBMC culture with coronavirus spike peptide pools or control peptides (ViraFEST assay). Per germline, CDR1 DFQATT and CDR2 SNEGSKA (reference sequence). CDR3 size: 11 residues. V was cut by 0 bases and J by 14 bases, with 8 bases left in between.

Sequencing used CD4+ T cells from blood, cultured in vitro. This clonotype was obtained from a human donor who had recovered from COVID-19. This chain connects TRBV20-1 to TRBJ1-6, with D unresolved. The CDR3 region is CSARDRLTLHF. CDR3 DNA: TGCAGTGCTAGAGATCGATTGACCCTCCACTTT.